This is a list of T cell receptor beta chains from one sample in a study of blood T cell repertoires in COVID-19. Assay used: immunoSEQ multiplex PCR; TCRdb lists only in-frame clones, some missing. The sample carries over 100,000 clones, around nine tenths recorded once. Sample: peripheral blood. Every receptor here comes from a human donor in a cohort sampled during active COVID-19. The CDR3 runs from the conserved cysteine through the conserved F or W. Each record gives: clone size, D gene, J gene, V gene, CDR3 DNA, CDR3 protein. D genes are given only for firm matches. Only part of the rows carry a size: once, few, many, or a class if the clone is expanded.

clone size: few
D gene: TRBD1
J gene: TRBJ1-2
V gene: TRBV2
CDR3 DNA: TGTGCCAGCAGTGAAGCCGGGACAGGGGATGGCTACACCTTC
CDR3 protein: CASSEAGTGDGYTF

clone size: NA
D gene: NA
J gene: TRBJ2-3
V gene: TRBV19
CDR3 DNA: TGTGCCAGTAGTATAGCTTGGGCCGATACGCAGTATTTT
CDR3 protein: CASSIAWADTQYF

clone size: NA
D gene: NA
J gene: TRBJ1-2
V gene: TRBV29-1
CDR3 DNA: TGCAGCGTTGCGGGGGTCGGCTATGGCTACACCTTC
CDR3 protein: CSVAGVGYGYTF

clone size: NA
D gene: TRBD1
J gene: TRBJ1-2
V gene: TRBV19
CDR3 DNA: TGTGCCAGTAGTATCACCAACCCGGGACAGGGGAATGGCTACACCTTC
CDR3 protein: CASSITNPGQGNGYTF

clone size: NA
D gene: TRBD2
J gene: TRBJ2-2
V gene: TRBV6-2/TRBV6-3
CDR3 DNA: TGTGCCAGCAGTTACTCCGGGACTAGACTTACCGGGGAGCTGTTTTTT
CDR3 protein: CASSYSGTRLTGELFF

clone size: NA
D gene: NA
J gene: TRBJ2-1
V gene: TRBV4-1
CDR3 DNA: TGCGCCAGCACCTTAGGGGGGGTGTCCTACAATGAGCAGTTCTTC
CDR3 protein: CASTLGGVSYNEQFF

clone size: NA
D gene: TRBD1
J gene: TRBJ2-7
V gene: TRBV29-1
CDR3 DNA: TGCAGCGTTGAACCCAGGGACAGCAAACCCTACGAGCAGTACTTC
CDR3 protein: CSVEPRDSKPYEQYF

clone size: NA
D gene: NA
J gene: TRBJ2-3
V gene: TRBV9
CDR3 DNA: TGTGCCAGCAGCGGGAGTGAGTTTCTAGGTACGCAGTATTTT
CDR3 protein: CASSGSEFLGTQYF

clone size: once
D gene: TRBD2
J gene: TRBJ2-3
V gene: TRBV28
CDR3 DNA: TGTGCCAGCATAAATAGCGGGACTCGGGTCCGCACAGATACGCAGTATTTT
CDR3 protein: CASINSGTRVRTDTQYF

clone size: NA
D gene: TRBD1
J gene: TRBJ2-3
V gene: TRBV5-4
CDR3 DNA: TGTGCCAGCAGCTTGTCTCTCGGGACAGGGGTTGGTACGCAGTATTTT
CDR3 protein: CASSLSLGTGVGTQYF

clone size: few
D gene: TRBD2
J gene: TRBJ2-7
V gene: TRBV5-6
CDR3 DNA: TGTGCCAGCAGCTTTCGGGGTAGCGGGCTTCCTTCCTACGAGCAGTACTTC
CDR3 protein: CASSFRGSGLPSYEQYF

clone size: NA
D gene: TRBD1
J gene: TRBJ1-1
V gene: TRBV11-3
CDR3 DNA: TGTGCCAGCAGCTTAACCGGGACAGGGGACACTGAAGCTTTCTTT
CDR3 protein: CASSLTGTGDTEAFF

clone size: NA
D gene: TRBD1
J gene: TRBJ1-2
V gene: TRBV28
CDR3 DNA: TGTGCCAGCAAACCGACAGGGTTAAGCTATGGCTACACCTTC
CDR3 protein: CASKPTGLSYGYTF

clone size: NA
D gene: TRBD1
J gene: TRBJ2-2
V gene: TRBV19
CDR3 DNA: TGTGCCAGTAGTATATCTGACAGGGCAACCGGGGAGCTGTTTTTT
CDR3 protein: CASSISDRATGELFF

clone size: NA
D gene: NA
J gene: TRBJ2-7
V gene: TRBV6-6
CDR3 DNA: TGTGCCAGCAGTTACGGGGGCAGGGGCTACGAGCAGTACTTC
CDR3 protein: CASSYGGRGYEQYF

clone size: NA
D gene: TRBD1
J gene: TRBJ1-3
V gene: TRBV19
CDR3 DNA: TGTGCCAGTAGCAGGGACAGGCCTGGAAACACCATATATTTT
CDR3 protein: CASSRDRPGNTIYF

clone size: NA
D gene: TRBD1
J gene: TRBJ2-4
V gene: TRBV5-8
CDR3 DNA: TGTGCCAGCAGCACCCTCGGACAGGGGAAAGGGGACATTCAGTACTTC
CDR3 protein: CASSTLGQGKGDIQYF